A single sample is the source of the 18 T cell receptor beta chains below, sequenced in a study of blood T cells in healthy people across ages. Combining a sample-barcoded 5' primer with a J-beta primer mix, a second PCR ran for about 6 to 12 cycles. MiXCR, run by TCRdb on the 5' RACE reads, gives a single entry per CDR3 protein. The profile shows approximately 960,000 distinct CDR3 sequences, about 27% of them singletons. Separately, the same data were catalogued under a study of T cells of mothers and their children.

Sequences were obtained from blood. The receptors derive from a woman in her thirties or forties in good health.

As to this clonotype: A much more abundant neighbour one base away suggests this may be a read error. This chain links TRBV9 with TRBJ2-1; D remains unclear. The J call is doubtful: the DNA matches TRBJ2-7 better. The CDR3 sequence is 16 residues long. Germline CDR1 SGDLS, CDR2 YYNGEE. CDR3 DNA: TGTGCCAGCAGCCTCCGGTGGTCGAGCTCCTACAATGAGCAGTACTTC. Translated: CASSLRWSSSYNEQYF.

This clonotype was counted only a few times. This chain links TRBV29-1 with TRBJ1-1, with D possibly matching TRBD1 (5 bases). Germline V CDR1 and CDR2: SQVTM, ANQGSEA. Trimming pared 1 base from V and 4 bases from J, leaving 10 bases between. This CDR3 region has 13 residues. The DNA of the CDR3 is TGCAGCGTTGAAGCAGGGCGGGGCACTGAAGCTTTCTTT. It translates to CSVEAGRGTEAFF.

The V gene is TRBV7-2, the J gene TRBJ2-3; D ambiguous. This CDR3 is built from 15 residues. Trimming pared 5 bases from V and 1 base from J, leaving 13 bases between. Germline loops: CDR1 SGHTA, CDR2 FQGNSA. CDR3 loop: CASSPWGYGTDTQYF. For the CDR3, the DNA is TGTGCCAGCAGCCCCTGGGGTTACGGCACAGATACGCAGTATTTT.

The CDR3: CSAPGLGGGAGGANNEQFF. CDR3 DNA: TGCAGTGCTCCCGGTTTAGGAGGGGGGGCCGGAGGAGCGAACAATGAGCAGTTCTTC. The chain links TRBV20-1 to TRBJ2-1, with D tentatively TRBD2 (7 bases). The germline V and J ends were trimmed by 5 bases and 5 bases, with 31 bases remaining between them. Germline CDR1 DFQATT, CDR2 SNEGSKA (reference sequence). This CDR3 has 19 residues.

The CDR3 reads CASSEQGQGDGELFF. The CDR3 bases are TGTGCCAGCAGTGAACAGGGACAGGGGGACGGGGAGCTGTTTTTT. The chain employs TRBV6-1 and TRBJ2-2, with 11 bases matching TRBD1. There are 15 residues in the CDR3. Unmatched junction bases numbered 3, after V lost 2 bases and J lost 7 bases. Germline CDR1 MNHNS, CDR2 SASEGT.

The table lists this clonotype with a few counts. V is TRBV11-2 and J is TRBJ2-5, with 8 bases fitting TRBD2. CDR3 length: 14 residues. J was trimmed by 4 bases and V by 5 bases; bases with no gene match: 6. The germline gives CDR1 SGHAT, CDR2 FQNNGV. Here the CDR3 DNA reads TGTGCCAGCAGCCCGACCGGGGGGGTAGAGACCCAGTACTTC. It encodes CASSPTGGVETQYF.

This sequence joins TRBV7-9 and TRBJ2-1, with 9 bases identical to TRBD2. With 2 bases clipped from V and 6 bases from J, the junction kept 2 bases outside the gene matches. The CDR3 sequence is 14 residues long. CDR1 is SEHNR, CDR2 FQNEAQ, per germline (reference sequence). CDR3 amino acids: CASSLFSGGNEQFF. The CDR3 nucleotides are TGTGCCAGCAGCTTATTTAGCGGGGGCAATGAGCAGTTCTTC.

As concerns this clonotype: This clone may be a read error of a much larger clone one base away. V and J are TRBV5-1 and TRBJ2-3; D is uncertain. The CDR3 has 14 amino acids. CDR1 and CDR2 from the germline V gene are SGHRS and YFSETQ. Written as DNA, the CDR3 is TGCACCAGCAGCTTGCGCCCAAGCACAGATACGCAGTATTTT. Its protein product is CTSSLRPSTDTQYF.

This clonotype was seen just once. Mismatch with germline at one junction end may stem from a read error. This chain uses TRBV12-3 or TRBV12-4 with TRBJ1-4; 9 bases are shared with TRBD1. This CDR3 is built from 14 residues. The CDR3 bases are TGCGCCAGCAGTATGCCGGGACAGGGTGCAAAACTGTTTTTT. Translating it yields CASSMPGQGAKLFF.

The rearrangement uses TRBV4-3 and TRBJ1-5; D remains ambiguous. Deletions cut 0 bases from V and 11 bases from J, with 14 bases between. CDR3 length: 14 residues. Germline loops: CDR1 LGHNA, CDR2 YSLEER. CDR3 DNA: TGCGCCAGCAGCCAAGAAGCTGGAGGTTCGGCCCAGCATTTT. Amino acids: CASSQEAGGSAQHF.

The V and J genes are TRBV7-2 and TRBJ2-3; D is unresolved. Germline lookup yields CDR1 SGHTA and CDR2 FQGNSA. Trimming removed 5 bases at V and 7 bases at J, with 19 bases between. The CDR3 extends over 15 amino acids. CDR3 in amino acids: CASSADVSSQYTQYF. As DNA, the CDR3 is TGTGCCAGCAGCGCGGACGTATCTTCGCAGTATACGCAGTATTTT.

The chain uses TRBV28 and TRBJ2-1, with 7 positions matching TRBD2. Germline V lookup: CDR1 MDHEN, CDR2 SYDVKM. The CDR3 has 15 residues. V shed 4 bases, J shed 8 bases, and the junction held 11 bases outside the gene matches. CDR3: CASSSPSGAGDEQFF. The CDR3, as DNA: TGTGCCAGCAGTTCCCCAAGCGGGGCGGGGGATGAGCAGTTCTTC.

Here the CDR3 DNA reads TGCGCCAGCAGCTTGGCTCGGACAATGATCTGCGAGCAGTACTTC. Protein product: CASSLARTMICEQYF. The gene calls are TRBV5-1 and TRBJ2-7; tentative D call: TRBD1 (5 bases). Germline loops: CDR1 SGHRS, CDR2 YFSETQ. The CDR3 covers 15 residues. Between the trimmed V and J ends, which lost 0 bases and 6 bases, there was a span of 16 bases.

The genes are TRBV20-1 and TRBJ2-1, with D tentatively TRBD1 (7 bases). This CDR3 spans 13 amino acids. Deletions cut 8 bases from V and 12 bases from J, with 23 bases between. CDR1 is DFQATT, CDR2 SNEGSKA, per germline (reference sequence). CDR3 sequence (DNA): TGCAGTCCGACGCGGGACAGTTCTTATGGGCAGTTCTTC. Protein sequence: CSPTRDSSYGQFF.

This clonotype appeared a few times. The genes are TRBV20-1 and TRBJ2-7, with TRBD2 matching 15 bases. From germline, CDR1 is DFQATT and CDR2 SNEGSKA (reference sequence). This CDR3 spans 16 amino acids. V was clipped by 6 bases and J by 6 bases; unmatched bases: 12. CDR3 sequence: CSATGLAGGPPLEQYF. CDR3 nucleotides: TGCAGTGCCACGGGACTAGCGGGGGGCCCCCCCCTCGAGCAGTACTTC.

V usage is TRBV20-1 and J usage is TRBJ1-5; D is unresolved. Germline values: CDR1 DFQATT, CDR2 SNEGSKA (reference sequence). V shed 5 bases and J shed 4 bases, with 12 bases lying between them. The CDR3 has 13 residues. The CDR3 loop is CSAAGRINQPQHF. The CDR3 DNA sequence: TGCAGTGCTGCTGGACGGATAAATCAGCCCCAGCATTTT.

This clonotype appeared a few times. A much larger clone sits a single nucleotide away, making a read error possible. The chain combines TRBV4-3 with TRBJ2-4, with D tentatively TRBD2 (6 bases). V dropped 0 bases and J dropped 13 bases, with 16 bases sitting between them. CDR3 length: 14 amino acids. Germline V gene data show CDR1 as LGHNA and CDR2 as YSLEER. The CDR3 nucleotides are TGCGCCAGCAGCCAAGAAGCTTCGGCAGGAGGGCAGTACTTC. It codes for CASSQEASAGGQYF.

The chain has TRBV5-1 and TRBJ2-2, with 10 bases aligning to TRBD1. V was pared by 4 bases and J by 6 bases, with 6 bases of the junction left unmatched. Germline V gene sequence: CDR1 SGHRS, CDR2 YFSETQ. The CDR3 is 15 amino acids. CDR3 in DNA: TGCGCCAGCAGCGCCCAGGGACAGGGGCCCGGGGAGCTGTTTTTT. This translates into CASSAQGQGPGELFF.